This TCR beta chain was identified in a study of cytomegalovirus exposure and HLA in healthy donors. Overall study context: Membership in the Caucasian-associated ancestry cluster was found for about 80% of 300 to 400 genotyped donors.

V shed 8 bases, J shed 5 bases, and the junction held 13 bases outside the gene matches. The CDR3 covers 15 residues. Germline V gives CDR1 PRHDT, CDR2 FYEKMQ (reference sequence). Notes on the study in general: The authors later found HLA-associated TCR beta chains more clonally expanded than equally common others. A list of 150 to 200 TCR beta chains associated with cytomegalovirus was given. Segments of the TCR beta V type were, in most cases, productive about 90% or about 30% of the time in an earlier analysis.

Researchers ran the PCR with 60 Vbeta and 13 Jbeta primers. Produced via immunoSEQ multiplex PCR; TCRdb's table is partial and in-frame only. The table lists about 160,000 clones, 79% of them singletons. About this clone: Its antigen is currently unknown.

V usage is TRBV13 and J usage is TRBJ2-5; 8 bases line up with TRBD1. The source material was PBMCs. The TCR originated in a man between 40 and 49 years old in good health and CMV-seronegative. DNA of the CDR3: TGTGCCAGCTGTGCCCGATCAGGGGGCGGTGAGACCCAGTACTTC. Translated, it gives CASCARSGGGETQYF.